This T cell receptor (beta chain) was profiled in a study of blood T cell repertoires in COVID-19. The repertoire was sequenced with immunoSEQ multiplex PCR; TCRdb's copy has only in-frame clones and lacks some. The data hold 230,000 or so clones, with 90% observed a single time. Germline CDR1 and CDR2: SGHVS and FQNEAQ. The CDR3 has 15 amino acids. V was pared by 3 bases and J by 1 base, with 12 bases between. The receptor comes from a woman aged 55-70 years with COVID-19, enrolled during active disease. The specimen sequenced was peripheral blood. J is TRBJ1-1 and V is TRBV7-8; the D gene is possibly TRBD1 (5 bases). CDR3 amino acids: CASSFSDTPNTEAFF. CDR3 DNA: TGTGCCAGCAGCTTTTCGGACACCCCGAACACTGAAGCTTTCTTT.